This is a list of T cell receptor beta chains from one sample in a study of OX40 agonist ivuxolimab in advanced cancers. Profiling relied on immunoSEQ multiplex PCR, and the TCRdb table lists in-frame clones only, not all of them. The sample includes 45,000 or so clones, around 84% seen only once; the top ten take 2.6%. The starting material was CD4+ or CD8+ T cells sorted from blood, obtained in a trial of the OX40 agonist ivuxolimab. Receptor source: an adult with an advanced solid tumor such as melanoma, head and neck, liver or kidney cancer. The CDR3 runs from the conserved cysteine through the conserved F or W. Each record gives: D gene, CDR3 length, V gene, clone size, J gene, CDR3 protein, CDR3 DNA. D genes are given only for firm matches. A row's size may be missing; if present it is once, few, many or a size class.

D: TRBD2; length: 17; V: TRBV11-3; size: -; J: TRBJ2-4; CDR3: CASSQELAGASGNIQYF; DNA: TGTGCCAGCAGCCAAGAACTAGCGGGGGCCTCCGGTAACATTCAGTACTTC
D: TRBD2; length: 18; V: TRBV5-1; size: -; J: TRBJ2-1; CDR3: CASTPPGLAGVRGNEQFF; DNA: TGCGCCAGCACCCCACCCGGCCTAGCGGGAGTCAGGGGGAATGAGCAGTTCTTC
D: -; length: 14; V: TRBV7-9; size: -; J: TRBJ2-7; CDR3: CASSFSRNTYEQYF; DNA: TGTGCCAGCAGCTTTTCCAGGAATACCTACGAGCAGTACTTC
D: TRBD1; length: 17; V: TRBV4-1; size: -; J: TRBJ1-5; CDR3: CASSYYLTGAGNQPQHF; DNA: TGCGCCAGCAGCTACTATCTGACAGGGGCGGGCAATCAGCCCCAGCATTTT
D: -; length: 13; V: TRBV10-1; size: -; J: TRBJ1-2; CDR3: CASSETVNYGYTF; DNA: TGCGCCAGCAGTGAAACGGTTAACTATGGCTACACCTTC
D: TRBD1; length: 18; V: TRBV5-1; size: -; J: TRBJ1-4; CDR3: CASSLVGQGASTNEKLFF; DNA: TGCGCCAGCAGCTTGGTGGGGCAGGGGGCCTCGACTAATGAAAAACTGTTTTTT
D: -; length: 16; V: TRBV1; size: -; J: TRBJ2-3; CDR3: CTSSLGKHSGTDTQYF; DNA: TGCACCAGCAGCCTCGGGAAGCATAGCGGGACAGATACGCAGTATTTT
D: TRBD2; length: 15; V: TRBV28; size: -; J: TRBJ2-1; CDR3: CASSLGTSGYNEQFF; DNA: TGTGCCAGCAGTTTAGGGACTAGCGGCTACAATGAGCAGTTCTTC
D: TRBD1; length: 16; V: TRBV7-9; size: -; J: TRBJ1-1; CDR3: CASSLEGAKGNTEAFF; DNA: TGTGCCAGCAGCTTAGAGGGGGCCAAGGGAAACACTGAAGCTTTCTTT
D: -; length: 12; V: TRBV5-1; size: -; J: TRBJ2-7; CDR3: CASSFQGREQYF; DNA: TGCGCCAGCAGCTTTCAGGGACGCGAGCAGTACTTC
D: -; length: 12; V: TRBV5-6; size: -; J: TRBJ2-7; CDR3: CASSSGVNEQYF; DNA: TGTGCCAGCAGTTCAGGAGTGAACGAGCAGTACTTC
D: -; length: 16; V: TRBV7-9; size: once; J: TRBJ2-5; CDR3: CASSLVTTRGRETQYF; DNA: TGTGCCAGCAGCTTAGTAACAACCCGCGGGCGAGAGACCCAGTACTTC
D: -; length: 16; V: TRBV6-5; size: -; J: TRBJ1-1; CDR3: CASSYGGAGGHTEAFF; DNA: TGTGCCAGCAGTTACGGGGGGGCAGGCGGTCACACTGAAGCTTTCTTT
D: -; length: 12; V: TRBV7-2; size: -; J: TRBJ2-7; CDR3: CASSFLLQEQYF; DNA: TGTGCCAGCAGCTTTCTACTCCAGGAGCAGTACTTC
D: TRBD1; length: 17; V: TRBV5-1; size: -; J: TRBJ2-5; CDR3: CASSLGAGTGRLETQYF; DNA: TGCGCCAGCAGCTTGGGAGCCGGGACAGGACGATTAGAGACCCAGTACTTC
D: TRBD1; length: 15; V: TRBV28; size: -; J: TRBJ1-5; CDR3: CASSTGTGTDQPQHF; DNA: TGTGCCAGCAGTACCGGGACAGGGACAGATCAGCCCCAGCATTTT
D: -; length: 13; V: TRBV30; size: -; J: TRBJ2-7; CDR3: CAWSQSSSYEQYF; DNA: TGTGCCTGGAGTCAATCTAGCTCCTACGAGCAGTACTTC
D: -; length: 14; V: TRBV6-5; size: -; J: TRBJ2-1; CDR3: CASSTAGSYNEQFF; DNA: TGTGCCAGCAGTACAGCCGGCTCCTACAATGAGCAGTTCTTC
D: -; length: 14; V: TRBV5-4; size: -; J: TRBJ1-4; CDR3: CASSRDGRTEKLFF; DNA: TGTGCCAGCAGCCGTGATGGACGAACTGAAAAACTGTTTTTT
D: -; length: 13; V: TRBV6-5; size: -; J: TRBJ1-2; CDR3: CASSHRDPGSYTF; DNA: TGTGCCAGCAGTCACCGGGACCCGGGTAGCTACACCTTC
D: TRBD2; length: 14; V: TRBV6-6; size: -; J: TRBJ2-1; CDR3: CASRPGLAGFEQFF; DNA: TGTGCCAGCAGGCCGGGACTAGCGGGCTTTGAGCAGTTCTTC
D: -; length: 16; V: TRBV12-5; size: -; J: TRBJ2-5; CDR3: CASGLRQSGPQETQYF; DNA: TGTGCTAGTGGTTTACGTCAGTCAGGGCCCCAAGAGACCCAGTACTTC
D: -; length: 13; V: TRBV5-1; size: -; J: TRBJ2-1; CDR3: CASSPVSGYEQFF; DNA: TGCGCCAGCAGTCCGGTCTCGGGTTATGAGCAGTTCTTC
D: -; length: 16; V: TRBV7-2; size: -; J: TRBJ1-2; CDR3: CASSLGREAPFYGYTF; DNA: TGTGCCAGCAGCTTAGGTCGGGAAGCACCATTCTATGGCTACACCTTC
D: TRBD1; length: 16; V: TRBV7-8; size: -; J: TRBJ2-2; CDR3: CASSLAYRGRTGELFF; DNA: TGTGCCAGCAGCTTAGCGTACAGGGGGCGGACCGGGGAGCTGTTTTTT
D: -; length: 13; V: TRBV30; size: -; J: TRBJ2-2; CDR3: CAWSSERTGELFF; DNA: TGTGCCTGGAGTTCGGAGAGGACCGGGGAGCTGTTTTTT
D: TRBD2; length: 17; V: TRBV7-9; size: -; J: TRBJ2-2; CDR3: CASRSRASGRLTGELFF; DNA: TGTGCCAGCAGGAGTAGGGCTAGCGGGAGGCTCACCGGGGAGCTGTTTTTT
D: -; length: 16; V: TRBV5-1; size: -; J: TRBJ2-1; CDR3: CASSLEGGAYYNEQFF; DNA: TGCGCCAGCAGCTTGGAAGGGGGGGCCTACTACAATGAGCAGTTCTTC
D: -; length: 16; V: TRBV7-2; size: few; J: TRBJ2-4; CDR3: CASSWERAVTKNIQYF; DNA: TGTGCCAGCAGCTGGGAACGGGCGGTGACCAAAAACATTCAGTACTTC
D: -; length: 17; V: TRBV18; size: -; J: TRBJ1-3; CDR3: CASSQRQVPSSGNTIYF; DNA: TGTGCCAGCTCACAACGACAGGTTCCAAGCTCTGGAAACACCATATATTTT
D: TRBD1; length: 16; V: TRBV11-2; size: -; J: TRBJ2-7; CDR3: CASSFWDRGVVYEQYF; DNA: TGTGCCAGCAGCTTCTGGGACAGGGGGGTTGTGTACGAGCAGTACTTC
D: TRBD1; length: 14; V: TRBV2; size: -; J: TRBJ1-1; CDR3: CASRGTGMNTEAFF; DNA: TGTGCCAGCAGGGGGACAGGGATGAACACTGAAGCTTTCTTT
D: -; length: 15; V: TRBV15; size: -; J: TRBJ1-4; CDR3: CATSSFLATNEKLFF; DNA: TGTGCCACCAGCAGTTTCCTCGCAACTAATGAAAAACTGTTTTTT
D: -; length: 14; V: TRBV10-3; size: -; J: TRBJ1-6; CDR3: CAIRRDEPGSPLHF; DNA: TGTGCCATCAGACGGGACGAACCGGGATCACCCCTCCACTTT
D: TRBD2; length: 17; V: TRBV7-3; size: -; J: TRBJ2-4; CDR3: CASSWGLAVSPENIQYF; DNA: TGTGCCAGCAGCTGGGGACTAGCGGTATCGCCCGAAAACATTCAGTACTTC
D: TRBD2; length: 17; V: TRBV23-1; size: once; J: TRBJ2-3; CDR3: CASSQSPPSGRLDTQYF; DNA: TGCGCCAGCAGTCAATCCCCCCCTAGCGGGAGGCTTGATACGCAGTATTTT
D: -; length: 13; V: TRBV29-1; size: once; J: TRBJ2-3; CDR3: CSVEGGNPDTQYF; DNA: TGCAGCGTTGAAGGTGGGAACCCAGATACGCAGTATTTT
D: -; length: 16; V: TRBV5-1; size: -; J: TRBJ1-1; CDR3: CASSLLAGPLNTEAFF; DNA: TGCGCCAGCAGCTTGTTGGCAGGGCCCCTGAACACTGAAGCTTTCTTT
D: -; length: 9; V: TRBV20-1; size: -; J: TRBJ1-2; CDR3: CSAKGGYTF; DNA: TGCAGTGCTAAGGGGGGCTACACCTTC
D: TRBD2; length: 15; V: TRBV15; size: -; J: TRBJ2-1; CDR3: CATSRGSGAGNEQFF; DNA: TGTGCCACCAGCAGAGGTAGCGGGGCGGGGAATGAGCAGTTCTTC
D: TRBD2; length: 15; V: TRBV6-5; size: -; J: TRBJ2-1; CDR3: CASSKAGGGRNEQFF; DNA: TGTGCCAGCAGTAAGGCAGGCGGGGGGCGGAATGAGCAGTTCTTC
D: TRBD1; length: 13; V: TRBV5-8; size: -; J: TRBJ2-1; CDR3: CASSKGQNNAQFF; DNA: TGTGCCAGCAGCAAGGGACAGAACAATGCGCAGTTCTTC
D: TRBD2; length: 14; V: TRBV6-1; size: -; J: TRBJ2-3; CDR3: CASFSGEWTDTQYF; DNA: TGTGCCAGCTTTAGCGGGGAATGGACAGATACGCAGTATTTT
D: TRBD2; length: 17; V: TRBV12-5; size: -; J: TRBJ2-7; CDR3: CASGLVEGLAGSYEQYF; DNA: TGTGCTAGTGGTTTGGTAGAGGGACTAGCGGGTTCCTACGAGCAGTACTTC
D: TRBD1; length: 14; V: TRBV9; size: -; J: TRBJ1-1; CDR3: CASSPNQGGTEAFF; DNA: TGTGCCAGCAGCCCAAACCAGGGGGGGACTGAAGCTTTCTTT
D: -; length: 17; V: TRBV18; size: -; J: TRBJ2-3; CDR3: CASSPAQGGPSTDTQYF; DNA: TGTGCCAGCTCACCAGCTCAGGGAGGCCCTAGTACAGATACGCAGTATTTT
D: -; length: 12; V: TRBV29-1; size: -; J: TRBJ2-7; CDR3: CSGFLALGEQYF; DNA: TGCAGCGGATTTCTGGCTTTGGGCGAGCAGTACTTC
D: TRBD1; length: 15; V: TRBV5-1; size: -; J: TRBJ2-7; CDR3: CASRSRTGGLDEQYF; DNA: TGCGCCAGCAGATCCCGGACAGGGGGTTTGGACGAGCAGTACTTC
D: -; length: 15; V: TRBV7-9; size: -; J: TRBJ2-3; CDR3: CASSLSGARGDTQYF; DNA: TGTGCCAGCAGCTTATCGGGTGCCCGGGGGGATACGCAGTATTTT
D: -; length: 14; V: TRBV5-1; size: -; J: TRBJ2-5; CDR3: CASSQINSQETQYF; DNA: TGCGCCAGCAGCCAGATCAACAGCCAAGAGACCCAGTACTTC
D: -; length: 15; V: TRBV5-6; size: once; J: TRBJ1-2; CDR3: CASSLEDPGIYGYTF; DNA: TGTGCCAGCAGCCTGGAAGACCCGGGCATCTATGGCTACACCTTC
D: TRBD1; length: 15; V: TRBV11-2; size: -; J: TRBJ1-3; CDR3: CASSSGQSSGNTIYF; DNA: TGTGCCAGCAGCTCGGGACAGAGCTCTGGAAACACCATATATTTT
D: -; length: 14; V: TRBV21-1; size: -; J: TRBJ2-7; CDR3: CASSQGLDPYEQYF; DNA: TGTGCCAGCAGCCAAGGGCTTGATCCCTACGAGCAGTACTTC